The 15 T cell receptor beta chains reported below all come from one sample, sequenced in a study of spatial heterogeneity in lung cancer. Study observations and caveats: Tumoral mutation counts were tracked by counts of expanded intratumoral alpha and beta TCRs.

Antigens for these TCRs are unknown. As to time point: sample taken at primary tumor resection. TCRdb passed the 5' RACE reads through MiXCR, listing each CDR3 protein once. The top ten clones hold around 7% of a sample with 17,000 or so distinct CDR3 sequences, roughly 6.2% of them seen once. The sequencing here drew on lung tumor tissue, taken at surgery. The source of these receptors is a male donor with early-stage non-small cell lung cancer.

This clonotype was counted at least ten times. V usage is TRBV5-4 and J usage is TRBJ2-5; D not certain. CDR1 is SGHNT, CDR2 YYREEE, per germline (reference sequence). Trimming shortened V by 4 bases and J by 5 bases, and 9 bases separated the two germline ends. The CDR3 has 12 residues. CDR3 sequence reads: CASSRDSETQYF. CDR3 in DNA: TGTGCCAGCAGCCGTGATTCGGAGACCCAGTACTTC.

This clonotype came up many times. V gene TRBV27 combines with J gene TRBJ2-7; a possible D gene is TRBD1 (6 bases). The CDR3 is made up of 13 amino acids. Germline V lookup: CDR1 MNHEY, CDR2 SMNVEV (reference sequence). V was clipped by 5 bases and J by 0 bases, with 8 bases between them. The CDR3 loop reads CASSRDNSYEQYF. The CDR3 bases are TGTGCCAGCAGTCGGGACAACTCCTACGAGCAGTACTTC.

This clonotype ranks as medium-sized. The genes are TRBV20-1 and TRBJ2-1; D may be TRBD1 (7 bases). V lost 1 base, J lost 8 bases, and 15 bases lay in between. The CDR3 sequence is 14 residues long. The germline V gene encodes CDR1 DFQATT and CDR2 SNEGSKA (reference sequence). In nucleotides, the CDR3 is TGCAGTGCTAGAGTGGAGGGGGCCCGGGATGAGCAGTTCTTC. Translating it yields CSARVEGARDEQFF.

This clonotype is labeled as medium-sized. In DNA, the CDR3 is TGCAGCGTTCGTACAGTCCAAGAGACCCAGTACTTC. Protein product: CSVRTVQETQYF. The gene calls are TRBV29-1 and TRBJ2-5; D remains ambiguous. The CDR3 length is 12 residues. The V gene's germline CDR1 is SQVTM and CDR2 ANQGSEA. V was shortened by 5 bases and J by 1 base, with 8 bases between the two germline ends.

Many counts were recorded for this clonotype. V and J are TRBV20-1 and TRBJ2-3; no clear D gene. Germline lookup yields CDR1 DFQATT and CDR2 SNEGSKA (reference sequence). The V and J ends lost 6 bases and 3 bases respectively, with 7 bases between them. The CDR3 runs to 11 residues. In DNA form, the CDR3 reads TGCAGTGCCCCGGCAACAGATACGCAGTATTTT. Translation: CSAPATDTQYF.

The chain couples TRBV6-2 or TRBV6-3 to TRBJ1-6, with 9 bases matching TRBD1. This CDR3 has 17 residues. In germline, CDR1 is MNHEY, CDR2 SVGEGT. J lost 6 bases, V lost 0 bases, and 6 bases had no gene match. The CDR3 nucleotides are TGTGCCAGCAGTTACTCAAGAGGGACAGGGATTAATTCACCCCTCCACTTT. This codes for CASSYSRGTGINSPLHF.

This clonotype came up many times. A junction end diverges from the germline sequence, so it may reflect a read error. V is TRBV2 and J is TRBJ1-2, with 7 bases lining up with TRBD1. CDR1 and CDR2 from the germline V gene are SNHLY and FYNNEI. CDR3 size: 13 residues. The CDR3, as DNA: TGTGCCAGCAGGGAAGACAGGGACTATGGCTACACCTTC. Its translation: CASREDRDYGYTF.

In this sample, this clonotype turned up once. This chain uses TRBV11-2 with TRBJ1-1; TRBD1 might be the D (6 bases). The V and J ends lost 5 bases and 0 bases respectively, with 13 bases between them. The CDR3 sequence is 15 residues long. Germline CDR1 is SGHAT and CDR2 is FQNNGV. The CDR3 region has the DNA TGTGCCAGCAGCGGTTTACAGGGAGTGAACACTGAAGCTTTCTTT. Translated: CASSGLQGVNTEAFF.

The table lists this clonotype with many counts. The V call is TRBV20-1, the J call TRBJ1-5; D unresolved. Trimming cost V 4 bases and J 4 bases, with 11 bases left between them. This CDR3 region has 13 residues. CDR1 DFQATT and CDR2 SNEGSKA come from the germline V gene (reference sequence). CDR3 amino acids: CSATTSFNQPQHF. CDR3 in DNA: TGCAGTGCTACGACATCTTTTAATCAGCCCCAGCATTTT.

This clonotype was counted only a few times. The V and J genes are TRBV28 and TRBJ1-2; D remains ambiguous. V was clipped by 6 bases and J by 0 bases, with 2 bases between them. Germline CDR1 MDHEN, CDR2 SYDVKM. The CDR3 extends over 11 amino acids. CDR3 DNA: TGTGCCAGCAGCACTAACTATGGCTACACCTTC. Protein sequence: CASSTNYGYTF.

At least ten counts were recorded for this clonotype. The chain is built from TRBV5-5 and TRBJ2-2; 8 bases agree with TRBD2. This CDR3 is built from 15 residues. The germline V gene encodes CDR1 SGHKS and CDR2 YYEKEE (reference sequence). V lost 2 bases, J lost 4 bases, and 4 bases stayed unmatched. In nucleotides, the CDR3 is TGTGCCAGCAGCTTAGGCCGGGAGGGCACCGGGGAGCTGTTTTTT. Translating gives CASSLGREGTGELFF. Using reference TRBV5-5 and TRBJ2-2 for the parts outside the CDR3, the full variable domain is DAGVTQSPTHLIKTRGQQVTLRCSPISGHKSVSWYQQVLGQGPQFIFQYYEKEERGRGNFPDRFSARQFPNYSSELNVNALLLGDSALYLCASSLGREGTGELFFGEGSRLTVL.

This clonotype was observed at least ten times. CDR3 loop: CASSAWGTRKLTGAFF. The DNA of the CDR3 is TGTGCCAGCAGTGCCTGGGGGACCCGAAAATTGACGGGCGCTTTCTTT. V is TRBV25-1 and J is TRBJ1-1; a possible D gene is TRBD1 (5 bases). Trimming shortened V by 4 bases and J by 11 bases, and 26 bases separated the two germline ends. CDR3 length: 16 amino acids. Germline loops: CDR1 MGHDK, CDR2 SYGVNS.

This clonotype was counted ten times or more. V usage is TRBV20-1 and J usage is TRBJ2-1; maybe TRBD2 (6 bases). CDR1 and CDR2 from the germline V gene are DFQATT and SNEGSKA (reference sequence). The CDR3 totals 14 residues. V was pared by 3 bases and J by 7 bases, with 16 bases between. CDR3 coding DNA: TGCAGTGCTAGGGGACCTGGGAGCGGGAATGAGCAGTTCTTC. It codes for CSARGPGSGNEQFF.

This clonotype is termed large. The CDR3 protein is CASSWTSGITDTQYF. The CDR3 DNA follows: TGTGCCAGCAGTTGGACTAGCGGGATCACAGATACGCAGTATTTT. V is TRBV27 and J is TRBJ2-3, with 12 nucleotides matching TRBD2. The J segment lost 2 bases and the V segment lost 4 bases, leaving 1 base of the junction unmatched. The germline CDR1 and CDR2 sequences are MNHEY and SMNVEV (reference sequence). The CDR3 is 15 amino acids.

Many counts were recorded for this clonotype. The chain couples TRBV5-6 to TRBJ1-1; no firm D call. Germline lookup yields CDR1 SGHDT and CDR2 YYEEEE. This CDR3 is 14 amino acids long. Between the trimmed V and J ends, which lost 0 bases and 2 bases, there was a span of 8 bases. CDR3 amino acids: CASSLVVSNTEAFF. DNA for the CDR3: TGTGCCAGCAGCTTGGTGGTTTCAAACACTGAAGCTTTCTTT.